These 13 T cell receptor beta chains share one sample of origin, sequenced in a study of CDR3 diversity in severe acne. TCRdb itself ran the PCR reads through MiXCR, one entry per CDR3 protein. The profile shows over 100,000 distinct CDR3 sequences, roughly half of them singletons. What was sequenced was blood. The receptors shown here come from a male donor with acne.

Only a few counts were recorded for this clonotype. The final CDR3 position lacks the conserved phenylalanine or tryptophan, pointing to a likely read error. This chain connects TRBV7-3 to TRBJ2-1; D may correspond to TRBD1 or TRBD2 (5 bases each). The germline V and J ends were trimmed by 2 bases and 0 bases, with 8 bases remaining between them. Germline CDR1 SGHTA, CDR2 FQGTGA. The CDR3 covers 15 residues. The CDR3 protein is CASSLGDASYNEQFR. CDR3 nucleotide sequence: TGTGCCAGCAGCTTAGGGGACGCCTCCTACAATGAGCAGTTCAGA.

The V call is TRBV25-1, the J call TRBJ1-2; D is possibly TRBD1 (6 bases). Deletions cut 7 bases from V and 5 bases from J, with 20 bases between. The CDR3 contains 15 residues. The V gene's germline CDR1 is MGHDK and CDR2 SYGVNS. CDR3 nucleotide sequence: TGTGCCAGCACCTTGACAGGCCACGACAGGTATGGCTACACCTTC. It is translated as CASTLTGHDRYGYTF.

Comments on this clonotype: Its ends do not fully match the called genes, so a read error is possible. This sequence joins TRBV12-3 or TRBV12-4 and TRBJ2-3; D could derive from TRBD1 or TRBD2 (6 bases each). The CDR3 is 14 residues long. The CDR3 DNA is TGTGCCAGCAGTTACGGGGGCAGCACGGATACGCAGTATTTT. Translating gives CASSYGGSTDTQYF.

This clonotype appeared many times. The chain uses TRBV15 and TRBJ1-5; no firm D call. Germline V lookup: CDR1 LNHNV, CDR2 YYDKDF (reference sequence). The germline V and J ends were trimmed by 0 bases and 0 bases, with 12 bases remaining between them. The CDR3 is 17 residues long. This CDR3 reads CATSRDTSRYSNQPQHF. The CDR3 DNA is TGTGCCACCAGCAGAGATACTAGCAGATATAGCAATCAGCCCCAGCATTTT. Full variable domain (rest looked up from reference TRBV15 and TRBJ1-5): DAMVIQNPRYQVTQFGKPVTLSCSQTLNHNVMYWYQQKSSQAPKLLFHYYDKDFNNEADTPDNFQSRRPNTSFCFLDIRSPGLGDTAMYLCATSRDTSRYSNQPQHFGDGTRLSIL.

A word on this clonotype: This clone may be a read error of a much larger clone one base away. V usage is TRBV12-3 or TRBV12-4 and J usage is TRBJ2-7; D remains ambiguous. This CDR3 contains 11 residues. The CDR3 is CASGSHHEQYF. Written as DNA, the CDR3 is TGTGCTAGTGGCTCTCACCACGAGCAGTACTTC.

At least ten counts were recorded for this clonotype. V gene TRBV6-2 or TRBV6-3 combines with J gene TRBJ2-3; the D gene is possibly TRBD2 (5 bases). The V end was cut by 2 bases, the J end by 0 bases, with 18 bases between. Germline V CDR1 and CDR2: MNHEY, SVGEGT. This CDR3 spans 18 amino acids. CDR3 region: CASSYALYRGSSTDTQYF. DNA of the CDR3: TGTGCCAGCAGTTACGCTCTTTATCGAGGGTCTAGCACAGATACGCAGTATTTT.

J is TRBJ2-7 and V is TRBV7-9; D not certain. CDR1 is SEHNR and CDR2 is FQNEAQ in the germline V gene (reference sequence). The V gene lost 1 base and the J gene lost 3 bases, with 4 bases spanning the gap. CDR3 length equals 12 residues. For the CDR3, the DNA is TGTGCCAGCAGCTTAGACTTCTACGAGCAGTACTTC. It is translated as CASSLDFYEQYF.

This clonotype was seen at least ten times. The chain links TRBV24-1 to TRBJ2-2; 7 bases match TRBD1. CDR3 length equals 16 residues. V dropped 4 bases and J dropped 0; count of bases not matched to a gene: 4. CDR1 is KGHDR, CDR2 SFDVKD, per germline. The CDR3: CATSDRGQPNTGELFF. The CDR3 DNA is TGTGCCACCAGTGACCGGGGACAGCCGAACACCGGGGAGCTGTTTTTT.

The chain has TRBV7-8 and TRBJ2-7, with TRBD1 as a possible D gene (5 bases). CDR1 and CDR2 from the germline V gene are SGHVS and FQNEAQ. The CDR3 has 14 residues. The ends were cut back, 2 bases at V and 2 bases at J, with 10 bases in the middle. CDR3 DNA: TGTGCCAGCAGCTTACGCGTCAGGGCCTACGAGCAGTACTTC. Amino acids: CASSLRVRAYEQYF.

This clonotype was observed a handful of times. The V gene is TRBV11-2, the J gene TRBJ1-4; D ambiguous. The CDR3 runs to 12 residues. Germline assignment: CDR1 SGHAT and CDR2 FQNNGV. The ends were cut back, 1 base at V and 7 bases at J, with 4 bases in the middle. The CDR3 sequence is CASSLAGEKLFF. The CDR3 DNA reads as TGTGCCAGCAGCTTAGCGGGTGAAAAACTGTTTTTT. Full variable domain (missing parts from reference TRBV11-2 and TRBJ1-4): EAGVAQSPRYKIIEKRQSVAFWCNPISGHATLYWYQQILGQGPKLLIQFQNNGVVDDSQLPKDRFSAERLKGVDSTLKIQPAKLEDSAVYLCASSLAGEKLFFGSGTQLSVL.

In this sample, this clonotype turned up many times. CDR3 in DNA: TGTGCCAGCAGCCTCCCTGGGGGTAAGGAGCAGTACTTC. It is translated as CASSLPGGKEQYF. The chain couples TRBV7-6 to TRBJ2-7, with D perhaps matching TRBD1 or TRBD2 (5 bases each). CDR1 is SGHVS, CDR2 FNYEAQ, per germline. Trimming removed 5 bases from V and 7 bases from J, with 15 bases in between. The CDR3 runs 13 residues.

The chain recombines TRBV4-2 with TRBJ2-3; 9 bases line up with TRBD2. Germline V gene data show CDR1 as LGHNA and CDR2 as YNFKEQ. V lost 4 bases, J lost 2 bases, and 4 bases stayed unmatched. The CDR3 totals 15 residues. The CDR3 here is CASSPRGGFTDTQYF. CDR3 nucleotide sequence: TGTGCCAGCAGCCCGCGGGGGGGCTTCACAGATACGCAGTATTTT.

This clonotype was counted many times. The rearrangement joins TRBV6-4 to TRBJ2-3; TRBD2 aligns across 10 bases. This CDR3 comprises 16 residues. Germline V gene data show CDR1 as MRHNA and CDR2 as SNTAGT. V dropped 0 bases and J dropped 0; count of bases not matched to a gene: 0. In DNA form, the CDR3 reads TGTGCCAGCAGTGACTCTAGCGGGGGGAGCACAGATACGCAGTATTTT. This codes for CASSDSSGGSTDTQYF.